This T cell receptor beta chain was recorded in a study of tumor-infiltrating lymphocytes in primary liver carcinoma. Comment on this clonotype: Antigen: not known. The CDR3 end shows no conserved phenylalanine or tryptophan, and so a read error is likely.

The study, taken as a whole, reports: The top-250-clone fraction was significantly higher in tumors than in blood (p = 0.039).

The CDR3 loop spans 16 amino acids. V was cut by 5 bases and J by 0 bases, with 14 bases left in between. Germline V CDR1 and CDR2: SQVTM, ANQGSEA. TCR beta cDNA was reverse-transcribed from about 550 ng of total RNA. The reaction used a constant-region primer and ProtoScript II reverse transcriptase. TCR beta libraries came from three nested multiplex PCR rounds using slightly modified ARM-PCR. TRBV1-TRBV30 forward and Cbeta reverse primers drove the first two approximately 10-cycle rounds. TCRdb used MiXCR to reprocess the multiplex PCR reads, holding one entry per CDR3 protein. Among roughly 70,000 distinct CDR3 sequences, 71% were seen once, and the ten largest hold 40% to 45%. Both RNA and DNA were isolated together from around 20-30 mg of bulk tissue that had not been sorted.

The sequence was collected from a middle-aged man with primary liver carcinoma and hepatitis B virus infection. The chain couples TRBV29-1 to TRBJ2-6, with D maybe TRBD1 (6 bases). Sequences were obtained from liver tumor tissue from sampling region 4. Subset of the sample: tumor region T4, right-lateral pole. The CDR3 DNA follows: TGCAGCGTTTTCCGGGACACGGACTCTGGGGCCAACGTCCTGACTTCC. Its protein is CSVFRDTDSGANVLTS.